This TCR beta chain was documented in a study of shared clonotypes between healthy human individuals. CDR3 length: 12 residues. The germline V and J ends were trimmed by 0 bases and 3 bases, with 4 bases remaining between them. Germline-derived CDR1 and CDR2 are SGHDT and YYEEEE. Comments on this clone: A far larger clone is off by one base, so a read error is likely.

Into CD45RA+ naive and CD45RA-negative memory subsets, the CD4+ cells were split. Here immunoSEQ multiplex PCR was the method, and the copy in TCRdb shows in-frame clones only, minus some. The sample holds around 1,000,000 clones; roughly 77% are singletons and the top ten take roughly 0.9%. This TCR was recovered from a man in his late teens or twenties in good health. Some clones in this sample may be carry-over from other donors' samples. The chain uses TRBV5-6 and TRBJ2-7; D remains ambiguous. The sample consisted of memory CD4+ T cells from PBMCs. The sample's subset: CD45RA-negative fraction. For the CDR3, the DNA is TGTGCCAGCAGCTTGGACCTCTACGAGCAGTACTTC. This translates into CASSLDLYEQYF.